These 20 T cell receptor beta chains share one sample of origin, sequenced in a study of CD8 T cells in Susac syndrome. Reverse transcription used roughly 0.45 to 1 ug RNA and random hexamers. TCRdb used MiXCR to reprocess the immunoSEQ multiplex PCR reads, holding one entry per CDR3 protein. This sample yields about 120,000 distinct CDR3 sequences, of which 92% are seen a single time; about 0.11% belongs to the top ten. The specimen sequenced was CD8+ T cells from PBMCs. The receptor source for this set is a human donor in good health.

The chain recombines TRBV7-6 with TRBJ2-7; a possible D gene is TRBD2 (5 bases). Germline V lookup: CDR1 SGHVS, CDR2 FNYEAQ. The V end lost 5 bases, the J end lost 6 bases, and 23 bases lay between the germline ends. This CDR3 region has 16 residues. As DNA, the CDR3 is TGTGCCAGCAGCCCGCGTTCGGGCTCATCCGCGGGCGAGCAGTACTTC. The encoded protein is CASSPRSGSSAGEQYF.

This clonotype appeared a few times. The V call is TRBV14, the J call TRBJ1-2, with a possible D match to TRBD1 (6 bases). The V end lost 0 bases, the J end lost 6 bases, and 14 bases lay between the germline ends. This CDR3 region has 15 residues. Germline V lookup: CDR1 SGHDN, CDR2 FVKESK. In nucleotides, the CDR3 is TGTGCCAGCAGCCAAGATATGGGACAAGTTGATGGCTACACCTTC. Translated, it gives CASSQDMGQVDGYTF. The full variable domain, completed using reference TRBV14 and TRBJ1-2, is EAGVTQFPSHSVIEKGQTVTLRCDPISGHDNLYWYRRVMGKEIKFLLHFVKESKQDESGMPNNRFLAERTGGTYSTLKVQPAELEDSGVYFCASSQDMGQVDGYTFGSGTRLTVV.

This chain connects TRBV3-1 to TRBJ2-7; D tentatively fits TRBD1 or TRBD2 (5 bases each). CDR1 and CDR2 (germline): LGHDT, YNNKEL (reference sequence). With 9 bases removed from V and 2 bases from J, the gap between germline ends came to 20 bases. The CDR3 spans 15 residues. The CDR3 here is CASRPRGRRPYEQYF. In DNA form, the CDR3 reads TGTGCCAGTCGGCCTCGGGGCAGGCGACCCTACGAGCAGTACTTC.

This clonotype was recorded only once. V usage is TRBV5-1 and J usage is TRBJ1-2; 7 bases are a match to TRBD1. Germline V gives CDR1 SGHRS, CDR2 YFSETQ. This CDR3 has 16 amino acids. J gave up 4 bases and V 0 bases, and 9 bases lay outside the gene matches. The CDR3 DNA reads TGCGCCAGCAGCTTGGCCTGGGACAGCCAGATCTATGGCTACACCTTC. This sequence encodes CASSLAWDSQIYGYTF. Full variable domain (rest looked up from reference TRBV5-1 and TRBJ1-2): KAGVTQTPRYLIKTRGQQVTLSCSPISGHRSVSWYQQTPGQGLQFLFEYFSETQRNKGNFPGRFSGRQFSNSRSEMNVSTLELGDSALYLCASSLAWDSQIYGYTFGSGTRLTVV.

In its sample, this clonotype was seen once. The CDR3 protein is CASSRGGRGFGQPQHF. In DNA, the CDR3 is TGTGCCAGTAGTAGAGGGGGCAGGGGGTTCGGCCAGCCCCAGCATTTT. The rearrangement uses TRBV19 and TRBJ1-5, with 7 bases aligning to TRBD1. This CDR3 is built from 16 residues. CDR1 and CDR2 (germline): LNHDA, SQIVND (reference sequence). The junction had 13 bases not matched to a gene; V was cut back by 4 bases and J by 7 bases.

This sequence joins TRBV12-3 or TRBV12-4 and TRBJ2-7, with D possibly matching TRBD1 (5 bases). V was trimmed by 3 bases and J by 7 bases, leaving 13 bases between them. CDR3 size: 13 residues. The CDR3 DNA reads as TGTGCCAGCAGTTTCCAGGGTACGCGGGAGCAGTACTTC. Its translation is CASSFQGTREQYF.

The V call is TRBV19, the J call TRBJ1-1; 7 nucleotides match TRBD1. Germline CDR1 is LNHDA and CDR2 is SQIVND (reference sequence). V lost 5 bases, J lost 6 bases, and 15 bases stayed unmatched. The CDR3 length is 16 residues. The CDR3 DNA reads as TGTGCCAGTAGTCCTAGAGGAACAGGGGCTAGGGCTGAAGCTTTCTTT. This codes for CASSPRGTGARAEAFF.

This clonotype was seen only once. The CDR3 nucleotides are TGTGCCAGCAGTGATGAGGGACAGGGGAAAGAGACCCAGTACTTC. This encodes CASSDEGQGKETQYF. This rearrangement joins TRBV2 to TRBJ2-5, with 10 positions matching TRBD1. V dropped 3 bases and J dropped 3; count of bases not matched to a gene: 4. This CDR3 has 15 amino acids. Germline CDR1 SNHLY, CDR2 FYNNEI.

V is TRBV4-3 and J is TRBJ2-1; possibly TRBD2 for D (6 bases). The CDR3 is made up of 18 amino acids. V lost 1 base and J 6 bases, leaving 22 bases between the germline ends. Germline V gene lookup returns CDR1 LGHNA and CDR2 YSLEER. This CDR3 is CASSQVLPGSIGGNEQFF. The CDR3 nucleotides read TGCGCCAGCAGCCAAGTGTTACCCGGGAGTATTGGTGGCAATGAGCAGTTCTTC.

The chain couples TRBV3-1 to TRBJ2-2, with D uncertain. Germline V gives CDR1 LGHDT, CDR2 YNNKEL (reference sequence). The CDR3 has 12 residues. With 8 bases removed from V and 7 bases from J, the gap between germline ends came to 11 bases. In nucleotides, the CDR3 is TGTGCCAGCGCCCTTTGGGGCGGGGAGCTGTTTTTT. Its translation: CASALWGGELFF.

This clonotype occurred once. The chain recombines TRBV4-3 with TRBJ1-4, with 9 bases matching TRBD1. The V segment lost 6 bases and the J segment 4 bases; nucleotides outside the gene matches: 3. The germline gives CDR1 LGHNA, CDR2 YSLEER. This CDR3 has 14 amino acids. The CDR3 sequence is CASRQTGGNEKLFF. As DNA, the CDR3 is TGCGCCAGCAGGCAGACAGGGGGTAATGAAAAACTGTTTTTT.

This clonotype was recorded a few times. The rearrangement links TRBV30 to TRBJ2-7; weak D call: TRBD1 (5 bases). Germline CDR1 GTSNPN, CDR2 SVGIG (reference sequence). CDR3 length equals 14 residues. V lost 0 bases and J lost 3, with 12 bases in between. The DNA of the CDR3 is TGTGCCTGGAGTGTCCTAGGAAGGGGCTACGAGCAGTACTTC. This gives the protein CAWSVLGRGYEQYF.

The chain joins TRBV20-1 to TRBJ1-5, with D unresolved. The CDR3 totals 13 residues. V lost 4 bases and J lost 3, with 10 bases in between. Germline CDR1 and CDR2: DFQATT and SNEGSKA (reference sequence). The CDR3 loop reads CSATSTVNQPQHF. CDR3 sequence (DNA): TGCAGTGCTACTTCGACGGTCAATCAGCCCCAGCATTTT.

The rearrangement links TRBV6-5 to TRBJ1-4; possible D gene TRBD1, 5 bases. The CDR3 is 15 amino acids. V was clipped by 6 bases and J by 5 bases, with 16 bases between them. Germline V CDR1 and CDR2: MNHEY, SVGAGI. CDR3 nucleotides: TGTGCCAGCAGAAGACCGGGACCGCTGAATGAAAAACTGTTTTTT. Protein sequence: CASRRPGPLNEKLFF.

J is TRBJ2-5 and V is TRBV20-1; TRBD2 aligns across 10 bases. CDR3 length equals 22 residues. Germline assignment: CDR1 DFQATT and CDR2 SNEGSKA (reference sequence). V lost 3 bases and J lost 1; bases outside the gene matches: 26. In DNA, the CDR3 is TGCAGTGCTAGCGGCGACTTAAATCTAGCGGGAGCAGCCGGGGCCCCCCAAGAGACCCAGTACTTC. Translated: CSASGDLNLAGAAGAPQETQYF.

The V gene is TRBV7-2, the J gene TRBJ2-1; D gene uncertain. V shed 5 bases and J shed 0 bases, with 5 bases lying between them. This CDR3 spans 13 amino acids. The germline V gene encodes CDR1 SGHTA and CDR2 FQGNSA. The DNA of the CDR3 is TGTGCCAGCAGCGGGATCTCCTACAATGAGCAGTTCTTC. It codes for CASSGISYNEQFF.

The chain couples TRBV30 to TRBJ1-2; TRBD1 agrees at 9 bases. This CDR3 contains 14 residues. Trimming took 2 bases from V and 13 from J; bases not matched to a gene: 14. CDR1 and CDR2 from the germline V gene are GTSNPN and SVGIG (reference sequence). The CDR3, as DNA: TGTGCCTGGAGTAGCGGACAGGGGAGAGTTCATACCACCTTC. Encoded protein: CAWSSGQGRVHTTF.

The V and J genes are TRBV6-1 and TRBJ2-1; 8 positions agree with TRBD1. The V and J ends lost 4 bases and 1 base, in that order; junction bases with no gene match: 3. The CDR3 length is 15 residues. Germline CDR1 MNHNS, CDR2 SASEGT. The DNA for the CDR3 is TGTGCCAGCAGTGTTCAGGGGGCGTCCTACAATGAGCAGTTCTTC. Its translation is CASSVQGASYNEQFF.

The chain combines TRBV6-6 with TRBJ2-7; 9 nucleotides align to TRBD2. The germline V gene encodes CDR1 MNHNY and CDR2 SVGAGI (reference sequence). This CDR3 is 16 amino acids long. Losses at the gene ends were 4 bases for V and 6 bases for J; bases not matched to a gene: 13. The CDR3 nucleotides read TGTGCCAGCAGTTCCCGCGCGGGAGGGGACTATGGCGAGCAGTACTTC. Translated: CASSSRAGGDYGEQYF.

This clonotype has more than one count but fewer than ten. This chain links TRBV25-1 with TRBJ1-2; weak D call: TRBD1 (5 bases). Germline V lookup: CDR1 MGHDK, CDR2 SYGVNS. V gave up 6 bases and J gave up 4 bases, with 6 bases separating them. This CDR3 contains 11 residues. CDR3 loop: CASSQGYGYTF. CDR3 coding DNA: TGTGCCAGCAGCCAGGGCTATGGCTACACCTTC.